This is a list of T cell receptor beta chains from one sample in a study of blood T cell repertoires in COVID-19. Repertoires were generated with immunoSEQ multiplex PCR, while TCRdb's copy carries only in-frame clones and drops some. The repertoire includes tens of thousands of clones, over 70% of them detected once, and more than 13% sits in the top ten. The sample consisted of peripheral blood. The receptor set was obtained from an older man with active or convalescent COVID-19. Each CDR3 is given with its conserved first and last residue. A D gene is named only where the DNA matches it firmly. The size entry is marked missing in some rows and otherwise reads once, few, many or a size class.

cdr3_aa: CASSPTPGQGGYTEAFF; cdr3_nt: TGTGCCAGCAGTCCCACCCCCGGACAGGGAGGTTACACTGAAGCTTTCTTT; clone_size: -; j_call: TRBJ1-1; v_call: TRBV6-2/TRBV6-3; d_call: TRBD1
cdr3_aa: CASSDRTESSYNEQFF; cdr3_nt: TGTGCCAGCAGCGATCGGACAGAGAGCTCCTACAATGAGCAGTTCTTC; clone_size: few; j_call: TRBJ2-1; v_call: TRBV7-9; d_call: -
cdr3_aa: CASSSGGGLSTNEKLFF; cdr3_nt: TGTGCCAGCAGCTCCGGGGGTGGGTTGTCTACTAATGAAAAACTGTTTTTT; clone_size: -; j_call: TRBJ1-4; v_call: TRBV2; d_call: -
cdr3_aa: CASSQVSLAGQFF; cdr3_nt: TGCGCCAGCAGCCAAGTTTCTCTGGCTGGGCAGTTCTTC; clone_size: -; j_call: TRBJ2-1; v_call: TRBV4-1; d_call: -
cdr3_aa: CASSPTQFYGYTF; cdr3_nt: TGTGCCAGCAGTCCCACCCAGTTCTATGGCTACACCTTC; clone_size: -; j_call: TRBJ1-2; v_call: TRBV6-2/TRBV6-3; d_call: -
cdr3_aa: CASDGTLSGEKLFF; cdr3_nt: TGTGCCAGCGACGGGACACTGAGTGGAGAAAAACTGTTTTTT; clone_size: -; j_call: TRBJ1-4; v_call: TRBV21-1; d_call: -
cdr3_aa: CASSLSSGNTGELFF; cdr3_nt: TGTGCCAGCAGTTTATCGTCCGGGAACACCGGGGAGCTGTTTTTT; clone_size: -; j_call: TRBJ2-2; v_call: TRBV27; d_call: -
cdr3_aa: CASRPGITHNEQFF; cdr3_nt: TGTGCCAGCAGACCCGGGATTACACACAATGAGCAGTTCTTC; clone_size: -; j_call: TRBJ2-1; v_call: TRBV3-1/TRBV3-2; d_call: -
cdr3_aa: CASSFDLSGGNTQYF; cdr3_nt: TGTGCCAGCAGCTTTGATCTGAGCGGGGGGAATACGCAGTATTTT; clone_size: -; j_call: TRBJ2-3; v_call: TRBV7-9; d_call: TRBD2
cdr3_aa: CASRPSPGQGASEQFF; cdr3_nt: TGTGCCAGCAGGCCTTCCCCGGGACAGGGGGCGAGCGAGCAGTTCTTC; clone_size: -; j_call: TRBJ2-1; v_call: TRBV28; d_call: TRBD1
cdr3_aa: CASSHANLPWSEQFF; cdr3_nt: TGTGCCAGCAGCCATGCGAATCTACCCTGGAGTGAGCAGTTCTTC; clone_size: -; j_call: TRBJ2-1; v_call: TRBV3-1/TRBV3-2; d_call: -
cdr3_aa: CASAGGTNYGYTF; cdr3_nt: TGTGCCAGCGCCGGGGGGACCAACTATGGCTACACCTTC; clone_size: -; j_call: TRBJ1-2; v_call: TRBV28; d_call: -
cdr3_aa: CASSLLASNEQFF; cdr3_nt: TGCGCCAGCAGCTTATTAGCGTCCAATGAGCAGTTCTTC; clone_size: -; j_call: TRBJ2-1; v_call: TRBV5-1; d_call: -
cdr3_aa: CASSLPSGQALALTNNEQFF; cdr3_nt: TGTGCCAGTAGCTTACCCTCGGGACAGGCGCTCGCTCTAACAAACAATGAGCAGTTCTTC; clone_size: -; j_call: TRBJ2-1; v_call: TRBV19; d_call: TRBD1
cdr3_aa: CASSQAASYYEQFF; cdr3_nt: TGCGCCAGCAGCCAAGCCGCCTCTTACTATGAGCAGTTCTTC; clone_size: -; j_call: TRBJ2-1; v_call: TRBV4-3; d_call: -
cdr3_aa: CASSPHSTSGSEQFF; cdr3_nt: TGTGCCAGCAGCCCCCACTCAACTAGCGGGAGTGAGCAGTTCTTC; clone_size: -; j_call: TRBJ2-1; v_call: TRBV7-2; d_call: TRBD2
cdr3_aa: CSVGGGGNQPQHF; cdr3_nt: TGCAGCGTGGGCGGGGGGGGCAATCAGCCCCAGCATTTT; clone_size: -; j_call: TRBJ1-5; v_call: TRBV29-1; d_call: -
cdr3_aa: CASSGGTEGYEQYF; cdr3_nt: TGTGCCAGCAGCGGTGGGACGGAGGGTTACGAGCAGTACTTC; clone_size: once; j_call: TRBJ2-7; v_call: TRBV7-9; d_call: -
cdr3_aa: CASSLAEANRNTF; cdr3_nt: TGCGCCAGCAGCTTGGCCGAGGCTAACCGAAACACCTTC; clone_size: -; j_call: TRBJ1-2; v_call: TRBV5-1; d_call: -
cdr3_aa: CASSSGMNTEAFF; cdr3_nt: TGTGCCAGTAGTTCAGGGATGAACACTGAAGCTTTCTTT; clone_size: -; j_call: TRBJ1-1; v_call: TRBV19; d_call: -
cdr3_aa: CASSQPPGTQYF; cdr3_nt: TGTGCCAGCAGTCAGCCTCCGGGGACCCAGTACTTC; clone_size: few; j_call: TRBJ2-5; v_call: TRBV28; d_call: -
cdr3_aa: CASSLGSTYEQYF; cdr3_nt: TGTGCCAGCAGTTTAGGCTCAACCTACGAGCAGTACTTC; clone_size: -; j_call: TRBJ2-7; v_call: TRBV28; d_call: -